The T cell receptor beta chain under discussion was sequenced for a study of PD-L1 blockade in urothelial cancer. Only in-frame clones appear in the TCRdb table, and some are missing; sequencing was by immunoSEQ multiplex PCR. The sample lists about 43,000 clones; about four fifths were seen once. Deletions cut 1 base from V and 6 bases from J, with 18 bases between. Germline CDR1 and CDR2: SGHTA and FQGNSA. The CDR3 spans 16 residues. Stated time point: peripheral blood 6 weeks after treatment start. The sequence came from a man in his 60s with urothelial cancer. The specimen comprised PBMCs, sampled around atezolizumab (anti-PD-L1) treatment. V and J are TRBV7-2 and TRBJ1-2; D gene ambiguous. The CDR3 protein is CASSLGSPRVSDGYTF. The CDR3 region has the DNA TGTGCCAGCAGCTTAGGCTCCCCTCGGGTATCTGATGGCTACACCTTC.